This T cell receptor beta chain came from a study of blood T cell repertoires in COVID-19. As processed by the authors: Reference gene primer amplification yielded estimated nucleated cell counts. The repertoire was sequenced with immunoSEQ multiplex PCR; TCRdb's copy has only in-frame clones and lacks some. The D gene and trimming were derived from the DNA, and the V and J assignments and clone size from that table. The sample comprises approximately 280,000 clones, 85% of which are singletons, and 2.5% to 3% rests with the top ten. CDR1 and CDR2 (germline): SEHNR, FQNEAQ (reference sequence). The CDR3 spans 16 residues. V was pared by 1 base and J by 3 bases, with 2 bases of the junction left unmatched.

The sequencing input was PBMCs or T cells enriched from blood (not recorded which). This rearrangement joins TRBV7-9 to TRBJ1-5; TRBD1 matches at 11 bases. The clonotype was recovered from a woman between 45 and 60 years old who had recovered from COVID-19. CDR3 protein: CASSLEGQGDNQPQHF. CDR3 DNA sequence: TGTGCCAGCAGCTTAGAGGGACAGGGGGACAATCAGCCCCAGCATTTT.